The 6 T cell receptor beta chains below all came from one sample that was sequenced in a study of brain T cells in children with intractable seizures. Regarding time point: blood from clinic visit 5 months post-surgery; TSC patient then seizure free. Generated by immunoSEQ multiplex PCR, the TCRdb table keeps only in-frame clones and is missing some. The data show 300,000 to 400,000 clones, with nearly 95% seen just once and 5.7% held by the top ten. The sample consisted of peripheral blood, taken about 5 months after surgery. The receptors here all came from a boy in the first two years of life with tuberous sclerosis and intractable seizures.

The rearrangement joins TRBV7-6 to TRBJ2-1, with 10 nucleotides matching TRBD1. Germline V gives CDR1 SGHVS, CDR2 FNYEAQ. CDR3 length: 15 residues. V gave up 5 bases and J gave up 2 bases; unmatched junction bases: 3. CDR3: CASSPTGGTYNEQFF. The CDR3 DNA follows: TGTGCCAGCAGCCCGACAGGGGGCACCTACAATGAGCAGTTCTTC.

The rearrangement links TRBV7-9 to TRBJ2-7; tentatively, D is TRBD2 (5 bases). The V end was cut by 5 bases, the J end by 4 bases, with 12 bases between. This CDR3 is built from 13 residues. Germline V gene sequence: CDR1 SEHNR, CDR2 FQNEAQ (reference sequence). The CDR3 region has the DNA TGTGCCAGCAGCCCCGACGGAGGATACGAGCAGTACTTC. This encodes CASSPDGGYEQYF.

The rearrangement uses TRBV30 and TRBJ1-4; D may be TRBD1 (6 bases). The V gene lost 2 bases and the J gene lost 4 bases, with 11 bases spanning the gap. The CDR3 spans 14 residues. Germline CDR1 reads GTSNPN; CDR2 reads SVGIG (reference sequence). This CDR3 is CAWSFRGRNEKLFF. CDR3 nucleotide sequence: TGTGCCTGGAGTTTCAGGGGACGTAATGAAAAACTGTTTTTT.

The CDR3 DNA follows: TGTGCCAGCAGCTTGTTGGGCGGGGGGAGCACAGATACGCAGTATTTT. Protein sequence: CASSLLGGGSTDTQYF. V gene TRBV5-6 combines with J gene TRBJ2-3, with 8 bases matching TRBD2. Germline CDR1 SGHDT, CDR2 YYEEEE. This CDR3 has 16 residues. The trim removed 1 base at V and 0 bases at J, leaving 4 bases unmatched.

J is TRBJ2-1 and V is TRBV9; 14 bases line up with TRBD2. This CDR3 is 17 amino acids long. Looked up from germline, CDR1 is SGDLS and CDR2 is YYNGEE. Trimming at V came to 4 bases and at J to 10 bases, leaving 13 bases not matched to a gene. As DNA, the CDR3 is TGTGCCAGCAGCTTCCTCGAGGGACTAGCGGGAGTTGGGGAGCAGTTCTTC. It codes for CASSFLEGLAGVGEQFF.

The chain links TRBV6-5 to TRBJ1-5, with D possibly being TRBD1 (5 bases). The CDR3 has 13 residues. V was trimmed by 6 bases and J by 4 bases, leaving 10 bases between them. Germline V gene data show CDR1 as MNHEY and CDR2 as SVGAGI. CDR3 bases: TGTGCCAGCAGGGGGACGGGGAATCAGCCCCAGCATTTT. This translates into CASRGTGNQPQHF.